Listed below are T cell receptor beta chains from one sample, sequenced in a study of blood T cell repertoires in COVID-19. Measured with immunoSEQ multiplex PCR; TCRdb has only the in-frame clones, and not every one. The sample has approximately 200,000 clones; approximately 82% are singletons. The source material was peripheral blood. All receptors derive from a human donor with acute or convalescent COVID-19. The donor label of this sample is uncertain. Both conserved end residues are part of each CDR3. Fields, in order: clone size, J gene, D gene, V gene, CDR3 DNA, CDR3 protein. A D gene is named only where the DNA matches it firmly. Size values are once, few and many counts, or a class for expanded clones, and some rows have none.

abundance: -
j_gene: TRBJ2-1
d_gene: TRBD2
v_gene: TRBV7-9
CDR3nt: TGTGCCAGCAGCTTAAGATCTAGCGGGAACTACAATGAGCAGTTCTTC
CDR3aa: CASSLRSSGNYNEQFF

abundance: -
j_gene: TRBJ2-1
d_gene: TRBD2
v_gene: TRBV7-8
CDR3nt: TGTGCCAGCAGCTTAAACGGACTAGCGGGAGTGTTCAATGAGCAGTTCTTC
CDR3aa: CASSLNGLAGVFNEQFF

abundance: -
j_gene: TRBJ1-2
d_gene: TRBD1
v_gene: TRBV27
CDR3nt: TGTGCCAGCAGCCCCCAGGACAGGGCAGGGGGCTACACCTTC
CDR3aa: CASSPQDRAGGYTF

abundance: -
j_gene: TRBJ1-5
d_gene: -
v_gene: TRBV6-6
CDR3nt: TGTGCCAGCAGTTACTCCTTCAATCAGCCCCAGCATTTT
CDR3aa: CASSYSFNQPQHF

abundance: -
j_gene: TRBJ2-1
d_gene: TRBD2
v_gene: TRBV5-4
CDR3nt: TGTGCCAGCAGCTTGGACCCTAGCGGGAGCAATGAGCAGTTCTTC
CDR3aa: CASSLDPSGSNEQFF

abundance: -
j_gene: TRBJ1-1
d_gene: -
v_gene: TRBV5-6
CDR3nt: TGTGCCAGCAGCTTACGACAGGTTCTAGGGAACACTGAAGCTTTCTTT
CDR3aa: CASSLRQVLGNTEAFF

abundance: -
j_gene: TRBJ2-7
d_gene: TRBD2
v_gene: TRBV7-2
CDR3nt: TGTGCCAGCAGCTTCCAGCGGGAGGGCTACGAGCAGTACTTC
CDR3aa: CASSFQREGYEQYF

abundance: -
j_gene: TRBJ2-2
d_gene: -
v_gene: TRBV4-2
CDR3nt: TGTGCCAGCAGCCAAGGGTTAGGGGGGGACACCGGGGAGCTGTTTTTT
CDR3aa: CASSQGLGGDTGELFF

abundance: few
j_gene: TRBJ2-5
d_gene: -
v_gene: TRBV3-1/TRBV3-2
CDR3nt: TGTGCCAGCAGCCAAGACCTCGGAAAGTTGAGGGTGACCCAGTACTTC
CDR3aa: CASSQDLGKLRVTQYF

abundance: -
j_gene: TRBJ1-2
d_gene: -
v_gene: TRBV14
CDR3nt: TGTGCCAGCAGCCAAGAACCGAGGGCCGGCGGCTACACCTTC
CDR3aa: CASSQEPRAGGYTF

abundance: -
j_gene: TRBJ2-1
d_gene: TRBD1
v_gene: TRBV7-3
CDR3nt: TGTGCCAGCAGCTTCCGACAGGGCAATGAGCAGTTCTTC
CDR3aa: CASSFRQGNEQFF

abundance: -
j_gene: TRBJ1-1
d_gene: TRBD1
v_gene: TRBV6-5
CDR3nt: TGTGCCAGCAGTCTGACAGGGGGCGGGTACACTGAAGCTTTCTTT
CDR3aa: CASSLTGGGYTEAFF

abundance: -
j_gene: TRBJ2-7
d_gene: TRBD2
v_gene: TRBV10-1
CDR3nt: TGCGCCAGCAGGGAACTAGCGGGAGGCTCCTACGAGCAGTACTTC
CDR3aa: CASRELAGGSYEQYF

abundance: -
j_gene: TRBJ2-2
d_gene: -
v_gene: TRBV19
CDR3nt: TGTGCCAGTAGTATCCCGACACTCAAAGGCACCGGGGAGCTGTTTTTT
CDR3aa: CASSIPTLKGTGELFF

abundance: -
j_gene: TRBJ2-2
d_gene: -
v_gene: TRBV3-1/TRBV3-2
CDR3nt: TGTGCCAGCAGCCCCCAGGTTGCGGGGAACACCGGGGAGCTGTTTTTT
CDR3aa: CASSPQVAGNTGELFF

abundance: -
j_gene: TRBJ2-7
d_gene: TRBD1
v_gene: TRBV6-5
CDR3nt: TGTGCCAGCAGTTACGGACAGGAGTACGAGCAGTACTTC
CDR3aa: CASSYGQEYEQYF

abundance: -
j_gene: TRBJ2-2
d_gene: -
v_gene: TRBV28
CDR3nt: TGTGCCAGCAGTCCCGCCGGAGGGAGTACCGGGGAGCTGTTTTTT
CDR3aa: CASSPAGGSTGELFF

abundance: once
j_gene: TRBJ2-7
d_gene: TRBD1
v_gene: TRBV28
CDR3nt: TGTGCCAGCAGCCTCTTGGGACAGGGGACCTCCTACGAGCAGTACTTC
CDR3aa: CASSLLGQGTSYEQYF

abundance: -
j_gene: TRBJ2-3
d_gene: -
v_gene: TRBV7-8
CDR3nt: TGTGCCAGCAGCCAGGGGCAGGATACGCAGTATTTT
CDR3aa: CASSQGQDTQYF

abundance: -
j_gene: TRBJ2-1
d_gene: -
v_gene: TRBV12-3/TRBV12-4
CDR3nt: TGTGCCAGCAGTTTTGGGGGCTCGGATGAGCAGTTCTTC
CDR3aa: CASSFGGSDEQFF

abundance: -
j_gene: TRBJ2-7
d_gene: TRBD2
v_gene: TRBV18
CDR3nt: TGTGCCAGCTCACCACCCGGACTAGCGGGGGGCTACGAGCAGTACTTC
CDR3aa: CASSPPGLAGGYEQYF

abundance: -
j_gene: TRBJ2-4
d_gene: -
v_gene: TRBV19
CDR3nt: TGTGCCAGTAGTATAGGCTTTATACAGGCAATTGAGGTCAAAAACATTCAGTACTTC
CDR3aa: CASSIGFIQAIEVKNIQYF

abundance: -
j_gene: TRBJ1-1
d_gene: -
v_gene: TRBV6-2/TRBV6-3
CDR3nt: TGTGCCAGCAGTTACTCGAGGGCTCTGGGTGAAGCTTTCTTT
CDR3aa: CASSYSRALGEAFF

abundance: -
j_gene: TRBJ1-1
d_gene: -
v_gene: TRBV21-1
CDR3nt: TGTGCCAGCAGCAAAGAAGGTAGGGGCCTGAGTTTAACCTTGAACACTGAAGCTTTCTTT
CDR3aa: CASSKEGRGLSLTLNTEAFF

abundance: -
j_gene: TRBJ2-1
d_gene: TRBD2
v_gene: TRBV7-3
CDR3nt: TGTGCCAGCAGCTTAAGCCCCGGGGAGCGGGACTCCTACAATGAGCAGTTCTTC
CDR3aa: CASSLSPGERDSYNEQFF

abundance: -
j_gene: TRBJ1-4
d_gene: -
v_gene: TRBV6-1
CDR3nt: TGTGCCAGCAGTGAAGGGGGGCGCCTTGAAAAACTGTTTTTT
CDR3aa: CASSEGGRLEKLFF

abundance: -
j_gene: TRBJ1-2
d_gene: -
v_gene: TRBV30
CDR3nt: TGTGCCTGGAGTGAGACGGGTGGCTACACCTTC
CDR3aa: CAWSETGGYTF

abundance: -
j_gene: TRBJ2-3
d_gene: TRBD2
v_gene: TRBV4-1
CDR3nt: TGCGCCAGCAGCCTCCAATCTCCGACTAGCGAAAGTTACACAGATACGCAGTATTTT
CDR3aa: CASSLQSPTSESYTDTQYF

abundance: -
j_gene: TRBJ2-7
d_gene: TRBD2
v_gene: TRBV19
CDR3nt: TGTGCCGGGCCGACTAGCGGGAGACCCAAGGACTACGAGCAGTACTTC
CDR3aa: CAGPTSGRPKDYEQYF

abundance: -
j_gene: TRBJ2-7
d_gene: TRBD1
v_gene: TRBV4-3
CDR3nt: TGCGCCAGCAGCCAAGAGGACAGGGAGAAGTCCTACGAGCAGTACTTC
CDR3aa: CASSQEDREKSYEQYF

abundance: -
j_gene: TRBJ2-1
d_gene: TRBD1
v_gene: TRBV18
CDR3nt: TGTGCCAGCTCACCAGTTTTCGAGACAGGGGAGCAGTTCTTC
CDR3aa: CASSPVFETGEQFF

abundance: -
j_gene: TRBJ2-5
d_gene: -
v_gene: TRBV7-2
CDR3nt: TGTGCCAGCAGCTCCGGGCCGGGAGTTGAGACCCAGTACTTC
CDR3aa: CASSSGPGVETQYF

abundance: -
j_gene: TRBJ2-7
d_gene: -
v_gene: TRBV7-6
CDR3nt: TGTGCCAGCAGCGCGGGACGTTTCTACGAGCAGTACTTC
CDR3aa: CASSAGRFYEQYF

abundance: -
j_gene: TRBJ1-2
d_gene: TRBD1
v_gene: TRBV6-2/TRBV6-3
CDR3nt: TGTGCCAGCAGTTATCCGGGGACAGGCTACTACACCTTC
CDR3aa: CASSYPGTGYYTF

abundance: -
j_gene: TRBJ1-6
d_gene: TRBD1
v_gene: TRBV25-1
CDR3nt: TGTGCCAGCTCTCTTCAGGGGGTAGATAATTCACCCCTCCACTTT
CDR3aa: CASSLQGVDNSPLHF

abundance: -
j_gene: TRBJ1-4
d_gene: TRBD1
v_gene: TRBV5-1
CDR3nt: TGCGCCAGCAGCTCTGGAGGAGGGGGCCTTAATGAAAAACTGTTTTTT
CDR3aa: CASSSGGGGLNEKLFF

abundance: few
j_gene: TRBJ1-1
d_gene: -
v_gene: TRBV18
CDR3nt: TGTGCCAGCTCACCACAGGAGGTCGGGAACACTGAAGCTTTCTTT
CDR3aa: CASSPQEVGNTEAFF

abundance: -
j_gene: TRBJ1-1
d_gene: -
v_gene: TRBV30
CDR3nt: TGTGCCTGGAGCCGGGGTGGGAACACTGAAGCTTTCTTT
CDR3aa: CAWSRGGNTEAFF

abundance: -
j_gene: TRBJ2-1
d_gene: TRBD2
v_gene: TRBV5-1
CDR3nt: TGCGCCAGCAGCCCCCGCTGGCGGGAGGAATTCGATGAGCAGTTCTTC
CDR3aa: CASSPRWREEFDEQFF

abundance: -
j_gene: TRBJ2-5
d_gene: -
v_gene: TRBV7-7
CDR3nt: TGTGCCAGCAGCCCCCTGGGGGGACCGTCAGAGACCCAGTACTTC
CDR3aa: CASSPLGGPSETQYF

abundance: -
j_gene: TRBJ2-7
d_gene: -
v_gene: TRBV18
CDR3nt: TGTGCCAGCTCTGGCACAGTTATCTACGAGCAGTACTTC
CDR3aa: CASSGTVIYEQYF

abundance: -
j_gene: TRBJ1-5
d_gene: -
v_gene: TRBV6-2/TRBV6-3
CDR3nt: TGTGCCACCAGCAGGGGCGCGGGCAATCAGCCCCAGCATTTT
CDR3aa: CATSRGAGNQPQHF

abundance: -
j_gene: TRBJ1-2
d_gene: -
v_gene: TRBV20-1
CDR3nt: TGCAGTGCCGGGGATAACTATGGCTACACCTTC
CDR3aa: CSAGDNYGYTF

abundance: -
j_gene: TRBJ1-1
d_gene: -
v_gene: TRBV6-5
CDR3nt: TGTGCCAGCAACCGACAGACGAACACTGAAGCTTTCTTT
CDR3aa: CASNRQTNTEAFF

abundance: -
j_gene: TRBJ2-7
d_gene: TRBD1
v_gene: TRBV30
CDR3nt: TGTGCCTCCAACGGGTACAGGGGTGGCGAGCAGTACTTC
CDR3aa: CASNGYRGGEQYF

abundance: -
j_gene: TRBJ1-5
d_gene: -
v_gene: TRBV6-6
CDR3nt: TGTGCCAGCAGCGCCGCGCAGGGCAGTCAGCCCCAGCATTTT
CDR3aa: CASSAAQGSQPQHF

abundance: -
j_gene: TRBJ2-1
d_gene: -
v_gene: TRBV7-9
CDR3nt: TGTGCCAGCAGCCCGGGGGACAGTACCTACAATGAGCAGTTCTTC
CDR3aa: CASSPGDSTYNEQFF

abundance: once
j_gene: TRBJ1-2
d_gene: TRBD1
v_gene: TRBV30
CDR3nt: TGTGCCTGGAGACACAGGGGCGGTAACTATGGCTACACCTTC
CDR3aa: CAWRHRGGNYGYTF

abundance: -
j_gene: TRBJ2-7
d_gene: -
v_gene: TRBV7-2
CDR3nt: TGTGCCAGCAGCCGCGATCACTACGAGCAGTACTTC
CDR3aa: CASSRDHYEQYF

abundance: -
j_gene: TRBJ1-1
d_gene: -
v_gene: TRBV1
CDR3nt: TGCACCAGCAGCCATCCGACTCGGGGTAAGGTTATGAACACTGAAGCTTTCTTT
CDR3aa: CTSSHPTRGKVMNTEAFF

abundance: -
j_gene: TRBJ1-1
d_gene: -
v_gene: TRBV19
CDR3nt: TGTGCCAGTAGTATAGCGGTTAACACTGAAGCTTTCTTT
CDR3aa: CASSIAVNTEAFF